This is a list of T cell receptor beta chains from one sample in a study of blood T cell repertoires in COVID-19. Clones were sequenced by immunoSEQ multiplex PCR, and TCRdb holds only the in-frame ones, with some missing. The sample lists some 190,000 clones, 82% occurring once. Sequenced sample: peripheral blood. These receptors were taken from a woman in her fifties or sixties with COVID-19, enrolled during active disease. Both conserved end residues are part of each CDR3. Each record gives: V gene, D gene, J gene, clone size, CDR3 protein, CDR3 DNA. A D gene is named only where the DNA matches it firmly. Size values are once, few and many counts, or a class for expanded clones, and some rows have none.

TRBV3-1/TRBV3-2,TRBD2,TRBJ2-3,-,CASSSVAGGTDTQYF,TGTGCCAGCAGCTCCGTAGCGGGGGGCACAGATACGCAGTATTTT
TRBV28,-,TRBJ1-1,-,CASSLPAGRWTEAFF,TGTGCCAGCAGTTTGCCGGCAGGGCGTTGGACTGAAGCTTTCTTT
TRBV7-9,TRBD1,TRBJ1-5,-,CASSLAGDSQPQHF,TGTGCCAGCAGCTTAGCAGGGGACAGTCAGCCCCAGCATTTT
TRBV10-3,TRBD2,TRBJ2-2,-,CAKKAGSTGELFF,TGTGCCAAGAAAGCGGGGTCGACCGGGGAGCTGTTTTTT
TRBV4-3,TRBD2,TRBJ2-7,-,CASSRAIAGGYEQYF,TGCGCCAGCAGCCGTGCCATAGCGGGAGGTTACGAGCAGTACTTC
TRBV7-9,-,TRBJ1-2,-,CASSLGGGVDYGYTF,TGTGCCAGCAGCTTAGGAGGGGGAGTGGACTATGGCTACACCTTC
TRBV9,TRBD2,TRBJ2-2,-,CASSAQLAGVYTGELFF,TGTGCCAGCAGCGCGCAACTGGCGGGGGTTTACACCGGGGAGCTGTTTTTT
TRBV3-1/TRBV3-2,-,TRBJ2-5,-,CASSRRDRGTQYF,TGTGCCAGCAGCCGCCGGGATAGAGGGACCCAGTACTTC
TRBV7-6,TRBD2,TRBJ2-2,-,CASSFQTSGLAGGRNGELFF,TGTGCCAGCAGCTTCCAAACCTCGGGACTAGCGGGGGGAAGAAACGGGGAGCTGTTTTTT
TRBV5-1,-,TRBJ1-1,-,CASSLELAAANTEAFF,TGCGCCAGCAGCTTGGAATTGGCGGCAGCAAACACTGAAGCTTTCTTT
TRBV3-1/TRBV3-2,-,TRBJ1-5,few,CASSQDWGGRNQPQHF,TGTGCCAGCAGCCAAGATTGGGGAGGCAGAAATCAGCCCCAGCATTTT
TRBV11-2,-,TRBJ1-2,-,CASSFAGDGYTF,TGTGCCAGCAGCTTTGCGGGGGATGGCTACACCTTC
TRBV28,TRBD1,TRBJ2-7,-,CASSWGGTGAYEQYF,TGTGCCAGCAGTTGGGGGGGGACAGGGGCCTACGAGCAGTACTTC
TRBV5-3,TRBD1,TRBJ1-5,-,CARSSRTGRGNQPQHF,TGTGCCAGAAGCTCCCGGACAGGGAGGGGCAATCAGCCCCAGCATTTT
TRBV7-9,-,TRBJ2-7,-,CASSQVGNAEQYF,TGTGCCAGCAGCCAGGTAGGAAATGCCGAGCAGTACTTC
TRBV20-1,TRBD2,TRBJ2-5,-,CSASMASGGIQETQYF,TGCAGTGCTAGTATGGCTAGCGGGGGGATTCAAGAGACCCAGTACTTC
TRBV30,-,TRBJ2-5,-,CAWSAAGETQYF,TGTGCCTGGAGTGCCGCGGGGGAGACCCAGTACTTC
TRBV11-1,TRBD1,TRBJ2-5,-,CASGDRGETQYF,TGTGCCAGCGGCGACAGGGGAGAGACCCAGTACTTC
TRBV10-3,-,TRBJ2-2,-,CATGTGSNTGELFF,TGTGCCACAGGAACTGGGTCGAACACCGGGGAGCTGTTTTTT
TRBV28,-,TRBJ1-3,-,CASSPPGFSSGNTIYF,TGTGCCAGCAGTCCACCCGGGTTTTCCTCTGGAAACACCATATATTTT
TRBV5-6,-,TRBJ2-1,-,CASSSKDYLLNEQFF,TGTGCCAGCAGTTCGAAGGACTACCTACTTAATGAGCAGTTCTTC
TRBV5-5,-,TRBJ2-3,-,CASSLAPTGPTDTQYF,TGTGCCAGCAGCTTGGCCCCCACAGGGCCCACAGATACGCAGTATTTT
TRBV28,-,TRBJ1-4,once,CASNPNDRVLSWVGLFF,TGTGCCAGCAATCCGAACGATCGGGTCCTCTCTTGGGTCGGGCTGTTTTTT
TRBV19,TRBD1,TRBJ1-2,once,CASSPTGNYGYTF,TGTGCCAGTAGCCCGACAGGGAACTATGGCTACACCTTC
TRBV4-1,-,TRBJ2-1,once,CASSQALASRYNEQFF,TGCGCCAGCAGCCAAGCGCTAGCGTCTAGGTACAATGAGCAGTTCTTC
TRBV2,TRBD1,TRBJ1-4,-,CASNDPGTGGEKLFF,TGTGCCAGCAACGACCCCGGGACAGGGGGGGAAAAACTGTTTTTT
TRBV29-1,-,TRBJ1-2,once,CSVEDRGNYGYTF,TGCAGCGTTGAAGATAGAGGGAACTATGGCTACACCTTC
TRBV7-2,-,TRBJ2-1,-,CASSGGSSYNEQFF,TGTGCCAGCAGCGGCGGGTCCTCCTACAATGAGCAGTTCTTC
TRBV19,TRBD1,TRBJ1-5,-,CASSRGARGTNQPQHF,TGTGCCAGTAGTAGAGGGGCCAGGGGGACGAATCAGCCCCAGCATTTT
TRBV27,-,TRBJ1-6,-,CASSLSRSYNSPLHF,TGTGCCAGCAGTTTGTCGCGAAGCTATAATTCACCCCTCCACTTT
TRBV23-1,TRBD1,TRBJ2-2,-,CASSQSRGQDNTGELFF,TGCGCCAGCAGTCAATCCCGGGGACAGGATAACACCGGGGAGCTGTTTTTT
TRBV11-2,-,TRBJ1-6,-,CASSLDQGGLWSPLHF,TGTGCCAGCAGCTTAGATCAGGGAGGCCTATGGTCACCCCTCCACTTT
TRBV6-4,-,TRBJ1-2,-,CASTPWSQEDYGYTF,TGTGCCAGTACTCCTTGGAGTCAAGAGGACTATGGCTACACCTTC
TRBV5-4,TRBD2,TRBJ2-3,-,CASSPATSYISDTQYF,TGTGCCAGCAGCCCTGCGACTAGCTATATCTCAGATACGCAGTATTTT
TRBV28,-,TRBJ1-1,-,CASSSWGAMNTEAFF,TGTGCCAGCAGTTCGTGGGGCGCCATGAACACTGAAGCTTTCTTT
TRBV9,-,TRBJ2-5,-,CASSVSQGKETQYF,TGTGCCAGCAGCGTAAGTCAGGGAAAAGAGACCCAGTACTTC
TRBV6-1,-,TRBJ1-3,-,CASSEGRGLLSGNTIYF,TGTGCCAGCAGTGAAGGGCGGGGACTACTCTCTGGAAACACCATATATTTT
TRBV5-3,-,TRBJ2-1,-,CARKGGSYNEQFF,TGTGCCAGAAAGGGAGGCTCCTACAATGAGCAGTTCTTC
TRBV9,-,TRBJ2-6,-,CASSAQQGANVLTF,TGTGCCAGCAGCGCACAACAGGGGGCCAACGTCCTGACTTTC
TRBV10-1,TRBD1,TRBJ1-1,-,CASSDNGRGKPGAFF,TGCGCCAGCAGTGATAACGGCAGGGGGAAACCGGGAGCTTTCTTT
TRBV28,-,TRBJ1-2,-,CASSLSYHGYTF,TGTGCCAGCAGTTTATCCTATCATGGCTACACCTTC
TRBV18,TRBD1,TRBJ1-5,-,CASSDYGTEGRPQHF,TGTGCCAGCTCAGATTACGGGACAGAAGGCCGGCCCCAGCATTTT
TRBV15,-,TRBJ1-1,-,CATSRFQNTEAFF,TGTGCCACCAGCAGATTCCAGAACACTGAAGCTTTCTTT
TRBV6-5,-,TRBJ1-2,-,CASSYTPTFSHGYTF,TGTGCCAGCAGTTACACCCCGACATTTTCCCATGGCTACACCTTC